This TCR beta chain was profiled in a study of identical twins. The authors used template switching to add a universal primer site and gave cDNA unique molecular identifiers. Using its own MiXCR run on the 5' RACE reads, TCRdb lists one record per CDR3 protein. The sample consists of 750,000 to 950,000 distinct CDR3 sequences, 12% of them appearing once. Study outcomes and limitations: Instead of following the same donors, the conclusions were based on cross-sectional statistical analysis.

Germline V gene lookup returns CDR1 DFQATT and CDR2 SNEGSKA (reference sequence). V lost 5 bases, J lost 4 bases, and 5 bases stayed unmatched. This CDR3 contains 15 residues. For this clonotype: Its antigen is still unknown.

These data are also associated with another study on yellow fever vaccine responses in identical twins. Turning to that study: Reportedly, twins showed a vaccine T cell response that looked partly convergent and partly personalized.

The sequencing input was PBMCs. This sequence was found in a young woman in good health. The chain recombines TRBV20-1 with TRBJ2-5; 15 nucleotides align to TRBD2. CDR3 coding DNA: TGCAGTGCTCCACGGACTAGCGGGGGGGGAGAGACCCAGTACTTC. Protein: CSAPRTSGGGETQYF.